A selection of T cell receptor beta chains follows, all from one sample in a study of blood T cell repertoires in COVID-19. Measured with immunoSEQ multiplex PCR; TCRdb has only the in-frame clones, and not every one. Of under 200,000 clones in the sample, approximately 86% are singletons; the top ten hold more than 4.5%. The sample comprised PBMCs or T cells enriched from blood (not recorded which). Receptors were obtained from a woman between 55 and 75 years old with acute COVID-19. Each CDR3 is given with its conserved first and last residue. A D gene is named only where the DNA matches it firmly. Size is omitted from some rows. Given values are once, few, many or a class for expanded clones.

>16|NA|TRBD2|TRBJ2-7|TRBV7-8
CASSLVVGLAINEQYF
TGTGCCAGCAGCTTAGTAGTGGGACTAGCGATTAACGAGCAGTACTTC
>14|NA|NA|TRBJ1-5|TRBV18
CASSPQEGNQPQHF
TGTGCCAGCTCACCGCAGGAGGGCAATCAGCCCCAGCATTTT
>15|NA|TRBD2|TRBJ2-5|TRBV4-3
CASSQRSSGVGAQYF
TGCGCCAGCAGCCAACGGTCTAGCGGGGTAGGGGCCCAGTACTTC
>16|NA|TRBD1|TRBJ2-2|TRBV23-1
CASSQRQGQNTGELFF
TGCGCCAGCAGTCAAAGACAGGGCCAGAACACCGGGGAGCTGTTTTTT
>14|NA|TRBD2|TRBJ2-1|TRBV10-2
CASSVGLERNEQFF
TGCGCCAGCAGTGTAGGACTAGAACGCAATGAGCAGTTCTTC
>13|NA|NA|TRBJ1-5|TRBV6-1
CASTRLWNQPQHF
TGTGCCAGCACCAGACTTTGGAATCAGCCCCAGCATTTT
>15|NA|TRBD1|TRBJ1-5|TRBV6-5
CASSYSRQGDQPQHF
TGTGCCAGCAGTTACTCGCGACAGGGCGATCAGCCCCAGCATTTT
>14|NA|TRBD1|TRBJ1-5|TRBV30
CAWRLQGVDQPQHF
TGTGCCTGGAGGTTACAGGGGGTCGATCAGCCCCAGCATTTT
>13|NA|NA|TRBJ2-5|TRBV5-4
CASSLGGVETQYF
TGTGCCAGCAGCTTGGGCGGAGTGGAGACCCAGTACTTC
>14|NA|TRBD1|TRBJ2-3|TRBV10-3
CAIRTGGQGDTQYF
TGTGCCATCAGGACAGGGGGCCAGGGGGATACGCAGTATTTT
>17|NA|NA|TRBJ2-3|TRBV18
CASSPREGVAGTDTQYF
TGTGCCAGCTCACCACGGGAGGGGGTAGCAGGCACAGATACGCAGTATTTT
>16|NA|NA|TRBJ1-1|TRBV6-5
CASSYSKGKGKTEAFF
TGTGCCAGCAGTTACTCGAAGGGGAAGGGGAAGACTGAAGCTTTCTTT
>15|NA|TRBD1|TRBJ1-3|TRBV2
CASRAEQGWGNTIYF
TGTGCCAGCAGAGCCGAACAGGGGTGGGGAAACACCATATATTTT
>13|NA|NA|TRBJ1-6|TRBV4-3
CASSQKGGSPLHF
TGCGCCAGCAGCCAAAAAGGAGGTTCACCCCTCCACTTT
>16|NA|NA|TRBJ1-5|TRBV19
CASSGGGGVSNQPQHF
TGTGCCAGTAGTGGGGGGGGAGGAGTCAGCAATCAGCCCCAGCATTTT
>14|once|NA|TRBJ2-5|TRBV6-1
CASSPALPGETQYF
TGTGCCAGCAGTCCCGCCCTACCTGGAGAGACCCAGTACTTC
>15|NA|NA|TRBJ1-4|TRBV19
CASSVERGFVEKLFF
TGTGCCAGTAGTGTAGAACGGGGTTTTGTTGAAAAACTGTTTTTT
>14|NA|NA|TRBJ2-2|TRBV27
CASRNRRNTGELFF
TGTGCCAGCAGAAACAGGAGAAACACCGGGGAGCTGTTTTTT
>14|NA|NA|TRBJ1-3|TRBV6-5
CASRKRTAINTIYF
TGTGCCAGCAGGAAAAGGACAGCTATTAACACCATATATTTT
>15|NA|TRBD1|TRBJ1-4|TRBV5-1
CASSLDVTGVEKLFF
TGCGCCAGCAGCTTGGACGTGACAGGGGTAGAAAAACTGTTTTTT
>11|NA|NA|TRBJ2-5|TRBV6-5
CASSERETQYF
TGTGCCAGCAGCGAGAGGGAGACCCAGTACTTC
>17|few|NA|TRBJ1-1|TRBV6-1
CASSEYRPGVMNTEAFF
TGTGCCAGCAGTGAATACCGCCCGGGGGTAATGAACACTGAAGCTTTCTTT
>16|NA|TRBD2|TRBJ2-1|TRBV19
CASRRGYSGSIGEQFF
TGTGCCAGTAGGCGGGGGTATAGCGGGTCCATCGGGGAGCAGTTCTTC
>15|NA|NA|TRBJ1-5|TRBV28
CASSLYGQGDQPQHF
TGTGCCAGCAGTTTATACGGGCAGGGTGATCAGCCCCAGCATTTT
>16|NA|TRBD1|TRBJ1-1|TRBV7-6
CASSLAGTGVVTEAFF
TGTGCCAGCAGCTTAGCGGGGACAGGGGTAGTCACTGAAGCTTTCTTT
>12|NA|NA|TRBJ1-2|TRBV2
CASSEMGLGYTF
TGTGCCAGCAGTGAAATGGGACTTGGCTACACCTTC
>20|NA|NA|TRBJ2-7|TRBV21-1
CASSKGGEVVGQVSSYEQYF
TGTGCCAGCAGCAAAGGGGGAGAGGTAGTGGGACAGGTGAGTTCTTACGAGCAGTACTTC
>13|NA|NA|TRBJ1-3|TRBV3-1/TRBV3-2
CASSLQSGNTIYF
TGTGCCAGCAGCCTACAATCTGGAAACACCATATATTTT
>14|few|TRBD2|TRBJ2-3|TRBV20-1
CSASAAGGTDTQYF
TGCAGTGCTAGTGCAGCGGGGGGCACAGATACGCAGTATTTT
>12|NA|NA|TRBJ1-4|TRBV14
CASSHSNEKLFF
TGTGCCAGCAGCCACTCTAATGAAAAACTGTTTTTT
>13|NA|TRBD2|TRBJ2-5|TRBV19
CASSMVGGETQYF
TGTGCCAGTAGTATGGTGGGAGGGGAGACCCAGTACTTC
>12|NA|NA|TRBJ2-7|TRBV29-1
CSVGFPGGEQYF
TGCAGCGTTGGGTTCCCCGGCGGCGAGCAGTACTTC
>13|few|NA|TRBJ1-6|TRBV19
CASSLPGDSPLHF
TGTGCCAGTTCCCTTCCAGGGGATTCACCCCTCCACTTT
>14|NA|NA|TRBJ1-1|TRBV15
CATSRDRGYTEAFF
TGTGCCACCAGCAGAGATCGGGGATACACTGAAGCTTTCTTT
>13|NA|NA|TRBJ1-1|TRBV12-3/TRBV12-4
CASSPQGAIEAFF
TGTGCCAGCAGCCCACAAGGGGCGATTGAAGCTTTCTTT
>15|NA|TRBD2|TRBJ2-5|TRBV11-2
CASSLASGRGETQYF
TGTGCCAGCAGCTTAGCTAGCGGGAGAGGAGAGACCCAGTACTTC
>13|NA|TRBD2|TRBJ2-7|TRBV28
CASSTGLDYEQYF
TGTGCCAGCAGTACCGGACTAGACTACGAGCAGTACTTC
>13|NA|NA|TRBJ1-2|TRBV12-3/TRBV12-4
CASTALRNYGYTF
TGTGCCAGCACTGCCCTCAGAAACTATGGCTACACCTTC
>14|NA|NA|TRBJ2-2|TRBV6-5
CASSYRRNTGELFF
TGTGCCAGCAGTTACCGGAGGAACACCGGGGAGCTGTTTTTT
>11|few|NA|TRBJ1-2|TRBV6-5
CASSYASGYTF
TGTGCCAGCAGTTACGCCAGTGGCTACACCTTC
>16|NA|TRBD1|TRBJ1-1|TRBV28
CASSDVDREFRTEAFF
TGTGCCAGCAGCGATGTGGACAGGGAGTTTCGTACTGAAGCTTTCTTT
>16|NA|TRBD2|TRBJ2-1|TRBV10-3
CAISQSGRAGRGEQFF
TGTGCCATCAGCCAAAGCGGGAGGGCCGGTAGGGGTGAGCAGTTCTTC
>14|NA|NA|TRBJ2-6|TRBV30
CAWNRPSGANVLTF
TGTGCCTGGAACAGACCCTCTGGGGCCAACGTCCTGACTTTC
>14|NA|NA|TRBJ1-5|TRBV5-1
CASSTGQPNQPQHF
TGCGCCAGCAGCACAGGACAGCCCAATCAGCCCCAGCATTTT
>12|NA|NA|TRBJ1-2|TRBV6-5
CASSYQGGGYTF
TGTGCCAGCAGTTATCAGGGCGGCGGCTACACCTTC
>15|NA|TRBD1|TRBJ2-3|TRBV19
CASSIYRGPWDTQYF
TGTGCCAGTAGTATATACAGGGGCCCCTGGGATACGCAGTATTTT
>14|NA|NA|TRBJ1-5|TRBV6-6
CASSYSRGNQPQHF
TGTGCCAGCAGTTACTCGCGGGGCAATCAGCCCCAGCATTTT
>13|NA|NA|TRBJ1-3|TRBV9
CASSAGSGNTIYF
TGTGCCAGCAGCGCAGGGTCTGGAAACACCATATATTTT
>14|NA|NA|TRBJ1-4|TRBV9
CASSAAATNEKLFF
TGTGCCAGCAGCGCCGCAGCAACTAATGAAAAACTGTTTTTT
>13|NA|NA|TRBJ2-2|TRBV19
CASHRENTGELFF
TGTGCCTCCCACCGGGAGAACACCGGGGAGCTGTTTTTT
>12|NA|TRBD1|TRBJ1-1|TRBV29-1
CSVRQGNTEAFF
TGCAGCGTACGACAGGGCAACACTGAAGCTTTCTTT
>14|NA|NA|TRBJ2-1|TRBV23-1
CASSPGGPYNEQFF
TGCGCCAGCAGTCCGGGGGGCCCCTACAATGAGCAGTTCTTC
>15|NA|TRBD1|TRBJ2-5|TRBV18
CASSPNADREETQYF
TGTGCCAGCTCACCAAACGCGGACAGGGAGGAGACCCAGTACTTC